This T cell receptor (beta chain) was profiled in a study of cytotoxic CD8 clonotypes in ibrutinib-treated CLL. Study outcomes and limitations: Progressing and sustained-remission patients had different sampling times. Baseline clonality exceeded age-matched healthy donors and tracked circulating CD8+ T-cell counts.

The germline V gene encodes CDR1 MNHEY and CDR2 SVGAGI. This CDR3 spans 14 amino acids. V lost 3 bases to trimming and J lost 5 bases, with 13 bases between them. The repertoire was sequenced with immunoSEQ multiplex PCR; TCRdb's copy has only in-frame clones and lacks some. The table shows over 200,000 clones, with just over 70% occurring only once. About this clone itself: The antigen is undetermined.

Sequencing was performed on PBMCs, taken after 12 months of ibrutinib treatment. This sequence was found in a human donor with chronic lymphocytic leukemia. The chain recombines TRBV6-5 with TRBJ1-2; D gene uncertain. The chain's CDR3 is CASSYAGVGYGYTF. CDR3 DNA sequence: TGTGCCAGCAGTTATGCCGGTGTCGGGTATGGCTACACCTTC.